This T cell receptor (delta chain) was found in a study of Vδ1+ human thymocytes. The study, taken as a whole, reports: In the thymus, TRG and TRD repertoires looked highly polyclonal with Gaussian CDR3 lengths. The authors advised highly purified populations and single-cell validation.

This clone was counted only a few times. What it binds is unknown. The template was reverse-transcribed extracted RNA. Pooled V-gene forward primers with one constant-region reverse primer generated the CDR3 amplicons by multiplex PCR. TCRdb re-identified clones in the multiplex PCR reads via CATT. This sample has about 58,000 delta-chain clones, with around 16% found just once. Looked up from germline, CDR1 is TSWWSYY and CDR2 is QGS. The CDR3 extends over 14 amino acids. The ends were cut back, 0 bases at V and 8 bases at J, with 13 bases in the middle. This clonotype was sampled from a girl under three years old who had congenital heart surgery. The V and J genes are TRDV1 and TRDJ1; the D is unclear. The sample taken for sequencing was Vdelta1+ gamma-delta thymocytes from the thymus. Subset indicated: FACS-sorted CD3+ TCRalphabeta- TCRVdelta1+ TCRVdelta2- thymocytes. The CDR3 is CALGELPPPLKLIF. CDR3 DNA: TGTGCTCTTGGGGAACTTCCTCCCCCTCTAAAACTCATCTTT.